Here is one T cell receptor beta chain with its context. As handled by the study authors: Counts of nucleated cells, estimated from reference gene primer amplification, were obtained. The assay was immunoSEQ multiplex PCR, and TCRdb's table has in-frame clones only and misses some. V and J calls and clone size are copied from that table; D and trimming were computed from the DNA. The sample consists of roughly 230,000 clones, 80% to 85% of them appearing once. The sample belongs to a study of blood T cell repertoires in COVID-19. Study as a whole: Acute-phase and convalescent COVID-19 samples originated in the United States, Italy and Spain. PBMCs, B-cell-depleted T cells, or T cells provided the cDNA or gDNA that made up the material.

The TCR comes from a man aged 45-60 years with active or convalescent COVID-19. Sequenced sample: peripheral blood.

CDR3 DNA: TGTGCCAGCAGTGAAAATCAGGGGACGCCCCAGCATTTT. Amino acid sequence: CASSENQGTPQHF. The chain employs TRBV6-1 and TRBJ1-5; TRBD1 is a possible D gene (6 bases). The CDR3 spans 13 residues. Deletions cut 2 bases from V and 9 bases from J, with 11 bases between. Germline assignment: CDR1 MNHNS and CDR2 SASEGT.